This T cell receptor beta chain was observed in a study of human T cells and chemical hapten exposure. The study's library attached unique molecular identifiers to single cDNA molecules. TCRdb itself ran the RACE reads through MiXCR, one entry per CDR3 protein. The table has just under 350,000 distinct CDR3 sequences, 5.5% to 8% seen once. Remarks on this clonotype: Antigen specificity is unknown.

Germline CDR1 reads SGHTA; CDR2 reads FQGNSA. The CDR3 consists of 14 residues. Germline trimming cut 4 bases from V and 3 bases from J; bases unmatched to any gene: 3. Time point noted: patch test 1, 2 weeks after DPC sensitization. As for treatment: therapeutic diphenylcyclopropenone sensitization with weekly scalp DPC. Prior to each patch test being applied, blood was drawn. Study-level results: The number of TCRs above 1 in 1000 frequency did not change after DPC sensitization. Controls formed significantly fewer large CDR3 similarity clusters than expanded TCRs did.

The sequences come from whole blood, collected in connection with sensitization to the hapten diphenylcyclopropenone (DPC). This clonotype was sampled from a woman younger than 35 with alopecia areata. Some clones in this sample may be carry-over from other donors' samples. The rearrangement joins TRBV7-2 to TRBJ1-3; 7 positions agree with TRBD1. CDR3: CASSSGGGGNTIYF. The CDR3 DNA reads TGTGCCAGCAGCTCAGGGGGGGGTGGAAACACCATATATTTT.